This T cell receptor (beta chain) was captured by sequencing in a study of T cells in Graves' hyperthyroidism and ophthalmopathy. In its sample, this clonotype was seen a few times. Amplification of TCR beta CDR3 regions used RNA as the template. When the TCR CDR3 underwent first-round RT-PCR, the HTBI primer set was used. TCRdb passed the multiplex PCR reads through MiXCR, listing each CDR3 protein once. The sample has approximately 400,000 distinct CDR3 sequences, roughly 14% seen once. The germline V gene has CDR1 LNHDA and CDR2 SQIVND (reference sequence). With 3 bases removed from V and 1 base from J, the gap between germline ends came to 13 bases. This CDR3 spans 16 amino acids.

The specimen was blood. The receptor was isolated from a woman younger than 30 with Graves' hyperthyroidism. The chain employs TRBV19 and TRBJ2-1; D is undetermined. This chain's CDR3 is CASSINHIPSYNEQFF. In nucleotides, the CDR3 is TGTGCCAGTAGTATTAACCACATTCCGTCCTACAATGAGCAGTTCTTC.